One sample yielded the 21 T cell receptor beta chains listed below, sequenced in a study of T-cell memory formation after mild COVID-19 (dated by TCRdb to the early 2020s). Library preparation used 5' RACE. TCRdb names Illumina NovaSeq 6000 as the instrument used. In TCRdb, the public reads were trimmed at Q25 with fastp and aligned with MiXCR, with productive beta chains retained. Records with the same CDR3 protein are collapsed into one entry carrying the most frequent genes and DNA. Recorded for this sample are 120,000 to 150,000 distinct CDR3 sequences; roughly 6.3% of them occurred a single time. The ten top clones hold under 2.5% of the sample. The material sequenced was PBMCs or a T cell subset sorted from them (not recorded which). The receptors were sampled from an adult woman who had mild COVID-19 (a few samples of this study predate the infection). The sample titles of this study are shuffled in the database, so cell type and time point are left out; the donor was told from shared clones.

This clonotype was recorded many times. The chain is built from TRBV20-1 and TRBJ2-7; tentative D call: TRBD1 (6 bases). V lost 3 bases, J lost 4 bases, and 16 bases lay in between. The CDR3 extends over 14 amino acids. CDR1 and CDR2 from the germline V gene are DFQATT and SNEGSKA (reference sequence). CDR3 coding DNA: TGCAGTGCTAGGGGGAGCCAGGGGCAATACGAGCAGTACTTC. It encodes CSARGSQGQYEQYF.

This clonotype occurred many times. J is TRBJ1-6 and V is TRBV20-1; D is unclear. Trimming left V 0 bases short and J 1 base short, with 7 bases between. Per germline, CDR1 DFQATT and CDR2 SNEGSKA (reference sequence). This CDR3 has 15 amino acids. The CDR3 region is CSARDRGSYNSPLHF. The DNA for the CDR3 is TGCAGTGCTAGAGATCGGGGTTCCTATAATTCACCCCTCCACTTT.

This clonotype was observed at least ten times. The chain recombines TRBV7-6 with TRBJ1-2, with no clear D. CDR3 size: 13 residues. V lost 3 bases and J 2 bases, leaving 7 bases between the germline ends. Germline values: CDR1 SGHVS, CDR2 FNYEAQ. Here the CDR3 reads CASSLGGNYGYTF. The CDR3 bases are TGTGCCAGCAGCTTGGGCGGGAACTATGGCTACACCTTC. The whole variable domain, filled in from reference TRBV7-6 and TRBJ1-2, reads GAGVSQSPRYKVTKRGQDVALRCDPISGHVSLYWYRQALGQGPEFLTYFNYEAQQDKSGLPNDRFSAERPEGSISTLTIQRTEQRDSAMYRCASSLGGNYGYTFGSGTRLTVV.

This clonotype was seen a few times. V gene TRBV19 combines with J gene TRBJ1-5, with no clear D. This CDR3 contains 14 residues. V was cut by 1 base and J by 5 bases, with 9 bases left in between. In germline, CDR1 is LNHDA, CDR2 SQIVND (reference sequence). The CDR3 DNA reads TGTGCCAGTAGTATAGCGGGAAGAGATCAGCCCCAGCATTTT. Translation gives CASSIAGRDQPQHF.

This sequence joins TRBV12-3 or TRBV12-4 and TRBJ1-1; 9 bases are shared with TRBD1. CDR3 length equals 16 residues. The V gene end was trimmed by 5 bases and the J gene end by 5 bases; junction bases not matched to a gene: 12. CDR3 residues: CASSRDRVIGRTEAFF. The DNA of the CDR3 is TGTGCCAGCAGTCGGGACAGGGTAATTGGAAGGACTGAAGCTTTCTTT.

This clonotype was recorded many times. The chain carries TRBV5-1 and TRBJ2-2; D remains unclear. The CDR3 runs to 12 residues. The germline CDR1 and CDR2 sequences are SGHRS and YFSETQ. Trimming stripped 4 bases from V and 4 bases from J, with 5 bases between. This CDR3 reads CASSPVTGELFF. The CDR3, as DNA: TGCGCCAGCAGCCCCGTCACCGGGGAGCTGTTTTTT.

This clonotype occurred a few times. The chain carries TRBV5-1 and TRBJ1-2; D gene uncertain. Germline CDR1 reads SGHRS; CDR2 reads YFSETQ. Trimming pared 0 bases from V and 6 bases from J, leaving 12 bases between. The CDR3 has 14 amino acids. CDR3 residues: CASSLDGGGNGYTF. In DNA form, the CDR3 reads TGCGCCAGCAGCTTGGATGGAGGAGGCAATGGCTACACCTTC.

This clonotype was found many times. The chain couples TRBV7-3 to TRBJ2-3; TRBD2 matches at 7 bases. Germline CDR1 reads SGHTA; CDR2 reads FQGTGA. J gave up 0 bases and V 0 bases, and 18 bases lay outside the gene matches. This CDR3 has 21 amino acids. CDR3 nucleotide sequence: TGTGCCAGCAGCTTAACGGCCCCATCAGCGGGGTGGAGGATTAGCACAGATACGCAGTATTTT. Translated: CASSLTAPSAGWRISTDTQYF. Combining the CDR3 with reference TRBV7-3 and TRBJ2-3 gives the whole variable domain GAGVSQTPSNKVTEKGKYVELRCDPISGHTALYWYRQSLGQGPEFLIYFQGTGAADDSGLPNDRFFAVRPEGSVSTLKIQRTERGDSAVYLCASSLTAPSAGWRISTDTQYFGPGTRLTVL.

V is TRBV30 and J is TRBJ1-3; D uncertain. CDR3 length: 15 amino acids. V was shortened by 1 base and J by 2 bases, with 12 bases between the two germline ends. Germline assignment: CDR1 GTSNPN and CDR2 SVGIG (reference sequence). The chain's CDR3 is CAWSGKGSPGNTIYF. In nucleotides, the CDR3 is TGTGCCTGGAGTGGAAAGGGCAGTCCTGGAAACACCATATATTTT.

This clonotype was seen at least ten times. The chain couples TRBV9 to TRBJ2-1, with TRBD2 matching over 8 bases. The germline V gene has CDR1 SGDLS and CDR2 YYNGEE. Trimming at V came to 0 bases and at J to 7 bases, leaving 6 bases not matched to a gene. The CDR3 loop spans 15 amino acids. CDR3 sequence: CASSVAAAGENEQFF. CDR3 DNA sequence: TGTGCCAGCAGCGTAGCGGCAGCGGGAGAGAATGAGCAGTTCTTC.

This clonotype was observed at least ten times. The CDR3 reads CASSRGLTDYNEQFF. The CDR3 region has the DNA TGTGCCAGTAGTAGAGGACTTACAGACTACAATGAGCAGTTCTTC. The gene calls are TRBV19 and TRBJ2-1; TRBD2 might be the D (5 bases). V lost 4 bases and J lost 3, with 13 bases in between. This CDR3 region has 15 residues. From germline, CDR1 is LNHDA and CDR2 SQIVND (reference sequence). Using reference TRBV19 and TRBJ2-1 for the parts outside the CDR3, the full variable domain is DGGITQSPKYLFRKEGQNVTLSCEQNLNHDAMYWYRQDPGQGLRLIYYSQIVNDFQKGDIAEGYSVSREKKESFPLTVTSAQKNPTAFYLCASSRGLTDYNEQFFGPGTRLTVL.

This clonotype was detected only a few times. The chain links TRBV9 to TRBJ2-1; 7 positions agree with TRBD2. Germline CDR1 is SGDLS and CDR2 is YYNGEE. The ends lost 3 bases at V and 3 bases at J; junction bases unmatched: 9. The CDR3 is 16 amino acids. As DNA, the CDR3 is TGTGCCAGCAGCGCCTATGCGGGAGCGGTCTACAATGAGCAGTTCTTC. It yields the protein CASSAYAGAVYNEQFF.

This clonotype was seen repeatedly, ten times or more. V and J are TRBV7-9 and TRBJ2-1, with D unclear. CDR3 length: 13 amino acids. Trimming took 5 bases from V and 6 from J, leaving 11 bases between them. From germline, CDR1 is SEHNR and CDR2 FQNEAQ (reference sequence). CDR3 protein: CASSHDAFNEQFF. The CDR3, as DNA: TGTGCCAGCAGCCATGACGCATTCAATGAGCAGTTCTTC.

This clonotype has ten or more counts. The V and J genes are TRBV5-1 and TRBJ2-7, with 7 bases lining up with TRBD1. Germline V lookup: CDR1 SGHRS, CDR2 YFSETQ. With 3 bases clipped from V and 3 bases from J, the junction kept 6 bases outside the gene matches. This CDR3 spans 14 amino acids. This CDR3 reads CASSSMTGIYEQYF. CDR3 DNA: TGCGCCAGCAGCTCAATGACAGGGATCTACGAGCAGTACTTC.

This rearrangement joins TRBV15 to TRBJ1-2; TRBD1 matches 9 bases. This CDR3 is 14 amino acids long. Germline trimming cut 3 bases from V and 3 bases from J; bases unmatched to any gene: 2. CDR1 and CDR2 from the germline V gene are LNHNV and YYDKDF (reference sequence). The CDR3 coding sequence is TGTGCCACCAGCAGGGACAGGGGACACTATGGCTACACCTTC. Residues: CATSRDRGHYGYTF.

This clonotype was counted only a few times. The chain is built from TRBV24-1 and TRBJ2-2; tentative D call: TRBD1 (6 bases). V dropped 3 bases and J dropped 7 bases, with 11 bases sitting between them. The germline V gene encodes CDR1 KGHDR and CDR2 SFDVKD. The CDR3 covers 14 residues. CDR3 residues: CATSDPTGIGELFF. The DNA of the CDR3 is TGTGCCACCAGTGATCCGACAGGTATCGGGGAGCTGTTTTTT.

This clonotype was seen repeatedly, ten times or more. In DNA form, the CDR3 reads TGTGCCAGCAGTTTAGGAACAGGGGCCCCGACGCAGTACTTC. Translation gives CASSLGTGAPTQYF. The V call is TRBV12-3 or TRBV12-4, the J call TRBJ2-7; 7 bases fit TRBD1. With V trimmed by 1 base and J by 9 bases, 9 bases remained unmatched. This CDR3 has 14 residues.

This clonotype was counted between two and nine times. V usage is TRBV7-9 and J usage is TRBJ2-3, with D tentatively TRBD2 (5 bases). V was shortened by 5 bases and J by 2 bases, with 14 bases between the two germline ends. CDR1 and CDR2 (germline): SEHNR, FQNEAQ (reference sequence). The CDR3 consists of 15 residues. As DNA, the CDR3 is TGTGCCAGCAGCCTCCGGGGAGTAACCACAGATACGCAGTATTTT. Residues: CASSLRGVTTDTQYF.

This sequence joins TRBV10-3 and TRBJ1-3, with D possibly matching TRBD1 (5 bases). Trimming stripped 7 bases from V and 2 bases from J, with 18 bases between. Germline V CDR1 and CDR2: ENHRY, SYGVKD. The CDR3 is made up of 16 amino acids. The CDR3 nucleotides read TGTGCCATCAAGGACCAGTCCGGGACGGCTGGAAACACCATATATTTT. Protein: CAIKDQSGTAGNTIYF.

CDR3 sequence (DNA): TGCGCCAGCAGCTCCGGACTTATGAACACTGAAGCTTTCTTT. This gives the protein CASSSGLMNTEAFF. V and J are TRBV5-1 and TRBJ1-1; no definite D call. This CDR3 region has 14 residues. The V gene's germline CDR1 is SGHRS and CDR2 YFSETQ. The V end lost 3 bases, the J end lost 0 bases, and 9 bases lay between the germline ends.

The chain combines TRBV24-1 with TRBJ2-5; 8 bases are shared with TRBD1. Germline CDR1 and CDR2: KGHDR and SFDVKD. The length of the CDR3 is 15 residues. V shed 4 bases and J 5 bases; nucleotides not matched to a gene: 8. CDR3 nucleotides: TGTGCCACCAGTGACTCCCGGACAGGGACGGAGACCCAGTACTTC. This gives the protein CATSDSRTGTETQYF.